Presented here are 30 T cell receptor beta chains from one specimen sequenced in a study of blood T cell repertoires in COVID-19. Assay used: immunoSEQ multiplex PCR; TCRdb lists only in-frame clones, some missing. Among roughly 250,000 clones listed, roughly 82% were seen once. The specimen was peripheral blood. These receptors all stem from a woman older than 75 with active or convalescent COVID-19.

The genes are TRBV11-2 and TRBJ2-7, with 7 bases that match TRBD1. The ends lost 5 bases at V and 2 bases at J; junction bases unmatched: 12. Germline loops: CDR1 SGHAT, CDR2 FQNNGV. This CDR3 has 16 amino acids. The DNA of the CDR3 is TGTGCCAGCAGCCCTAGAATCGAGACAGGGCCCTACGAGCAGTACTTC. Amino acids: CASSPRIETGPYEQYF.

The rearrangement links TRBV9 to TRBJ2-2; the D gene is possibly TRBD2 (7 bases). This CDR3 has 15 amino acids. V lost 0 bases and J 8 bases, leaving 14 bases between the germline ends. From germline, CDR1 is SGDLS and CDR2 YYNGEE. The CDR3 DNA is TGTGCCAGCAGCGTAGAAGGGGGGGCCTCTGGGGAGCTGTTTTTT. Amino acid sequence: CASSVEGGASGELFF.

This clone was counted once. The rearrangement links TRBV30 to TRBJ2-5; 9 bases align to TRBD1. The CDR3 extends over 14 amino acids. Trimming removed 2 bases from V and 5 bases from J; junction bases left unmatched: 6. Germline loops: CDR1 GTSNPN, CDR2 SVGIG (reference sequence). CDR3 sequence reads: CAWSIGTGWETQYF. The DNA of the CDR3 is TGTGCCTGGAGTATAGGGACAGGGTGGGAGACCCAGTACTTC.

The rearrangement joins TRBV2 to TRBJ1-2; a weak D match, TRBD1 (6 bases). This CDR3 is built from 14 residues. CDR1 is SNHLY, CDR2 FYNNEI, per germline. Deletions cut 5 bases from V and 5 bases from J, with 15 bases between. The CDR3, as DNA: TGTGCCAGCAGTTTGGAACAGGGCCTGTATGGCTACACCTTC. This gives the protein CASSLEQGLYGYTF. Variable domain in full (rest from reference TRBV2 and TRBJ1-2): EPEVTQTPSHQVTQMGQEVILRCVPISNHLYFYWYRQILGQKVEFLVSFYNNEISEKSEIFDDQFSVERPDGSNFTLKIRSTKLEDSAMYFCASSLEQGLYGYTFGSGTRLTVV.

This clone was detected only a few times. The gene calls are TRBV29-1 and TRBJ2-7; TRBD2 agrees at 9 bases. CDR3 length: 12 amino acids. CDR1 is SQVTM, CDR2 ANQGSEA, per germline. Losses at the gene ends were 6 bases for V and 8 bases for J; bases not matched to a gene: 8. CDR3 sequence (DNA): TGCAGCGTGGTTAGCGGGAGTACGAAGCAGTACTTC. Protein product: CSVVSGSTKQYF.

This chain uses TRBV10-3 with TRBJ2-3; TRBD2 aligns across 9 bases. V lost 3 bases to trimming and J lost 3 bases; unmatched junction nucleotides: 7. The CDR3 is 16 residues long. CDR1 and CDR2 from the germline V gene are ENHRY and SYGVKD. CDR3 coding DNA: TGTGCCATCAGTGATCGAGCGGGGGGTAGTACAGATACGCAGTATTTT. This encodes CAISDRAGGSTDTQYF.

This chain links TRBV4-1 with TRBJ2-2; D is unclear. V dropped 3 bases and J dropped 0 bases, with 11 bases sitting between them. CDR1 MGHRA and CDR2 YSYEKL come from the germline V gene. The CDR3 runs 16 residues. The CDR3 sequence is CASSHSSYTNTGELFF. The DNA for the CDR3 is TGCGCCAGCAGCCATAGCTCCTATACGAACACCGGGGAGCTGTTTTTT.

This clone was found once. This chain joins TRBV11-2 and TRBJ1-1, with D maybe TRBD1 (6 bases). CDR1 is SGHAT and CDR2 is FQNNGV in the germline V gene. The CDR3 spans 13 residues. V was cut by 5 bases and J by 8 bases, with 15 bases left in between. The DNA of the CDR3 is TGTGCCAGCAGCGCGAGGCCCAGGGGCGAAGCTTTCTTT. Translated: CASSARPRGEAFF.

The rearrangement joins TRBV18 to TRBJ2-2; no definite D call. V lost 0 bases, J lost 5 bases, and 22 bases lay in between. The germline gives CDR1 KGHSH, CDR2 LQKENI. This CDR3 has 19 residues. CDR3 amino acids: CASSPPLSQEKGRTGELFF. CDR3 bases: TGTGCCAGCTCACCACCGCTTTCTCAGGAAAAAGGAAGAACCGGGGAGCTGTTTTTT.

The CDR3 coding sequence is TGTGCCAGTGGGAGATTGAACACTGAAGCTTTCTTT. Encoded protein: CASGRLNTEAFF. The genes are TRBV19 and TRBJ1-1; D is unclear. Germline values: CDR1 LNHDA, CDR2 SQIVND (reference sequence). The length of the CDR3 is 12 residues. V lost 8 bases to trimming and J lost 0 bases, with 7 bases between them.

J is TRBJ2-7 and V is TRBV29-1; the match to TRBD2 covers 9 bases. This CDR3 contains 13 residues. Germline CDR1 SQVTM, CDR2 ANQGSEA. J was trimmed by 4 bases and V by 4 bases; bases with no gene match: 5. The DNA for the CDR3 is TGCAGCGTTGGTGTGACTAGCGGTTACGAGCAGTACTTC. This translates into CSVGVTSGYEQYF.

The chain employs TRBV29-1 and TRBJ1-3; possible D gene TRBD1, 5 bases. The CDR3 contains 14 residues. The germline V gene encodes CDR1 SQVTM and CDR2 ANQGSEA. The V and J ends lost 4 bases and 0 bases respectively, with 10 bases between them. The CDR3 sequence: CSVGGATSGNTIYF. In nucleotides, the CDR3 is TGCAGCGTTGGTGGGGCGACCTCTGGAAACACCATATATTTT.

The CDR3 here is CATSDPGTSGGVYNEQFF. The CDR3, as DNA: TGTGCCACCAGTGATCCCGGGACTAGCGGGGGGGTCTACAATGAGCAGTTCTTC. V and J are TRBV24-1 and TRBJ2-1; TRBD2 aligns across 16 bases. CDR1 and CDR2 from the germline V gene are KGHDR and SFDVKD. The CDR3 extends over 18 amino acids. The V segment lost 3 bases and the J segment 3 bases; nucleotides outside the gene matches: 4.

The V and J genes are TRBV24-1 and TRBJ2-5; TRBD1 matches at 9 bases. The CDR3 totals 15 residues. CDR1 is KGHDR and CDR2 is SFDVKD in the germline V gene. The trim removed 3 bases at V and 3 bases at J, leaving 4 bases unmatched. The CDR3 DNA is TGTGCCACCAGTGATACTCGGACAGGGGAAGAGACCCAGTACTTC. As protein: CATSDTRTGEETQYF.

The chain employs TRBV28 and TRBJ2-1; D is unresolved. This CDR3 region has 12 residues. CDR1 is MDHEN, CDR2 SYDVKM, per germline. V lost 1 base and J 9 bases, leaving 7 bases between the germline ends. The CDR3 here is CASSLSIAEQFF. CDR3 sequence (DNA): TGTGCCAGCAGTTTATCTATTGCTGAGCAGTTCTTC. Filled out from reference TRBV28 and TRBJ2-1, the complete variable domain reads DVKVTQSSRYLVKRTGEKVFLECVQDMDHENMFWYRQDPGLGLRLIYFSYDVKMKEKGDIPEGYSVSREKKERFSLILESASTNQTSMYLCASSLSIAEQFFGPGTRLTVL.

CDR3 region: CATSRDAGLAAYTGELFF. For the CDR3, the DNA is TGTGCCACCAGCAGAGATGCTGGACTAGCGGCTTACACCGGGGAGCTGTTTTTT. This chain connects TRBV15 to TRBJ2-2, with 10 bases aligning to TRBD2. Trimming cost V 0 bases and J 3 bases; bases outside gene matches: 7. Germline CDR1 and CDR2: LNHNV and YYDKDF (reference sequence). CDR3 size: 18 residues. Filled out from reference TRBV15 and TRBJ2-2, the complete variable domain reads DAMVIQNPRYQVTQFGKPVTLSCSQTLNHNVMYWYQQKSSQAPKLLFHYYDKDFNNEADTPDNFQSRRPNTSFCFLDIRSPGLGDTAMYLCATSRDAGLAAYTGELFFGEGSRLTVL.

The chain links TRBV28 to TRBJ2-7; D uncertain. V lost 1 base and J lost 6, with 4 bases in between. Germline CDR1 reads MDHEN; CDR2 reads SYDVKM. The length of the CDR3 is 11 residues. This chain's CDR3 is CASSLYREQYF. The CDR3 DNA is TGTGCCAGCAGTTTATATCGCGAGCAGTACTTC.

The chain uses TRBV2 and TRBJ2-7; tentatively, D is TRBD1 (6 bases). Trimming took 6 bases from V and 1 from J, leaving 16 bases between them. This CDR3 is built from 15 residues. Germline assignment: CDR1 SNHLY and CDR2 FYNNEI. In nucleotides, the CDR3 is TGTGCCAGCAGGGCGGACAGAACTCCTTCCTACGAGCAGTACTTC. Its protein is CASRADRTPSYEQYF.

The J gene is TRBJ1-2, the V gene TRBV29-1; no firm D call. CDR1 and CDR2 (germline): SQVTM, ANQGSEA. The V and J ends lost 7 bases and 8 bases respectively, with 17 bases between them. This CDR3 spans 12 amino acids. Written as DNA, the CDR3 is TGCAGCGGTGACGAGGGCCTGGGGGGCTACACCTTC. Translation gives CSGDEGLGGYTF. The full variable domain, its missing parts supplied by reference TRBV29-1 and TRBJ1-2, is SAVISQKPSRDICQRGTSLTIQCQVDSQVTMMFWYRQQPGQSLTLIATANQGSEATYESGFVIDKFPISRPNLTFSTLTVSNMSPEDSSIYLCSGDEGLGGYTFGSGTRLTVV.

The rearrangement joins TRBV2 to TRBJ1-5; TRBD1 agrees at 8 bases. The germline CDR1 and CDR2 sequences are SNHLY and FYNNEI. The junction had 14 bases not matched to a gene; V was cut back by 7 bases and J by 3 bases. This CDR3 has 17 amino acids. CDR3 nucleotides: TGTGCCAGCACTTTTCTACAGGGGGTACAGAACAATCAGCCCCAGCATTTT. Its protein product is CASTFLQGVQNNQPQHF.

The genes are TRBV2 and TRBJ1-5; no definite D call. CDR1 and CDR2 (germline): SNHLY, FYNNEI. This CDR3 comprises 12 residues. Trimming removed 6 bases at V and 3 bases at J, with 6 bases between. The CDR3 region has the DNA TGTGCCAGCAGCGGGTTCAATCAGCCCCAGCATTTT. Protein sequence: CASSGFNQPQHF.

The chain recombines TRBV28 with TRBJ1-2; no clear D gene. The CDR3 covers 15 residues. Germline V lookup: CDR1 MDHEN, CDR2 SYDVKM. Trimming took 4 bases from V and 8 from J, leaving 20 bases between them. The CDR3 DNA is TGTGCCAGCAGTTATGATACTACAGCGGGAGGGGGCTACACCTTC. Translating it yields CASSYDTTAGGGYTF.

The V call is TRBV10-3, the J call TRBJ1-2, with D perhaps TRBD1 (6 bases). Deletions cut 7 bases from V and 4 bases from J, with 16 bases between. The CDR3 is 14 amino acids. Germline CDR1 is ENHRY and CDR2 is SYGVKD. The CDR3 DNA follows: TGTGCCATCAATAAACAGGGTACTTTCTATGGCTACACCTTC. It yields the protein CAINKQGTFYGYTF.

The rearrangement uses TRBV18 and TRBJ2-2, with D perhaps TRBD2 (6 bases). Germline V gene data show CDR1 as KGHSH and CDR2 as LQKENI. Trimming cost V 3 bases and J 4 bases, with 15 bases left between them. The CDR3 is made up of 16 amino acids. The CDR3 here is CASSPLGRGGTGELFF. The CDR3 nucleotides are TGTGCCAGCTCACCCCTGGGACGGGGAGGCACCGGGGAGCTGTTTTTT. Full variable domain (missing parts from reference TRBV18 and TRBJ2-2): NAGVMQNPRHLVRRRGQEARLRCSPMKGHSHVYWYRQLPEEGLKFMVYLQKENIIDESGMPKERFSAEFPKEGPSILRIQQVVRGDSAAYFCASSPLGRGGTGELFFGEGSRLTVL.

This clone was seen a handful of times. The chain couples TRBV19 to TRBJ2-2; TRBD1 aligns across 7 bases. With V trimmed by 7 bases and J by 1 base, 12 bases remained unmatched. CDR1 LNHDA and CDR2 SQIVND come from the germline V gene (reference sequence). The CDR3 contains 17 residues. DNA for the CDR3: TGTGCCAGTAATGACAGGGCTGTACGTGGGAACACCGGGGAGCTGTTTTTT. Translating it yields CASNDRAVRGNTGELFF.

This chain connects TRBV7-8 to TRBJ2-7; TRBD2 matches at 8 bases. V dropped 7 bases and J dropped 6; count of bases not matched to a gene: 11. In germline, CDR1 is SGHVS, CDR2 FQNEAQ. The length of the CDR3 is 14 residues. CDR3 DNA: TGTGCCAGCAACACGGGAGGGCCGCTTGGCGAGCAGTACTTC. As protein: CASNTGGPLGEQYF.

This clone was recorded only once. The J gene is TRBJ1-5, the V gene TRBV21-1; the table's D gene call, TRBD1, was not cross checked with the DNA. TRBV21-1 is termed a pseudogene. This CDR3 contains 14 residues. The CDR3: CARRQGAGGQPQHF. CDR3 nucleotide sequence: TGTGCCAGAAGACAGGGGGCCGGCGGTCAGCCCCAGCATTTT.

The V and J genes are TRBV6-2 or TRBV6-3 and TRBJ1-5, with D hard to call. This CDR3 comprises 15 residues. V lost 5 bases and J 6 bases, leaving 17 bases between the germline ends. CDR1 and CDR2 (germline): MNHEY, SVGEGT. CDR3 in amino acids: CASSNRNVRSQPQHF. The CDR3, as DNA: TGTGCCAGCAGTAATCGAAACGTCCGGAGTCAGCCCCAGCATTTT.

The chain is built from TRBV10-3 and TRBJ1-4; no reliable D call. The length of the CDR3 is 15 residues. V dropped 5 bases and J dropped 4 bases, with 14 bases sitting between them. Germline V gene data show CDR1 as ENHRY and CDR2 as SYGVKD. CDR3 in DNA: TGTGCCATCAGTCCTTTAGGAGATGGTAATGAAAAACTGTTTTTT. Residues: CAISPLGDGNEKLFF.

The CDR3 loop is CASSFPSGWGLNYGYTF. CDR3 DNA sequence: TGTGCCAGCAGCTTCCCCAGCGGATGGGGTTTGAACTATGGCTACACCTTC. The gene calls are TRBV6-2 or TRBV6-3 and TRBJ1-2; D not resolved. Trimming took off 6 bases at V and 2 bases at J, with 22 bases between the two ends. Looked up from germline, CDR1 is MNHEY and CDR2 is SVGEGT. The CDR3 contains 17 residues.